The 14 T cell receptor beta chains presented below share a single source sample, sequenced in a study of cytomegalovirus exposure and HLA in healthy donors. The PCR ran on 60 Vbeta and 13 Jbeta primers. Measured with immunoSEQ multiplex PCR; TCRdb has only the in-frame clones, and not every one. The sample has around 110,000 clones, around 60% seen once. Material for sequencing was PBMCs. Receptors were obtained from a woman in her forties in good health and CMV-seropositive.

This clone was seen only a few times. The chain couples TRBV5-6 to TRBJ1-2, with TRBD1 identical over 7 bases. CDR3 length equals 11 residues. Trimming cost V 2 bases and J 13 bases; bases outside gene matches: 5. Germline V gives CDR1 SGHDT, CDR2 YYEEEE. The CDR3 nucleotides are TGTGCCAGCAGCTTCAGACAGGGACTCACCTTC. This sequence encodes CASSFRQGLTF.

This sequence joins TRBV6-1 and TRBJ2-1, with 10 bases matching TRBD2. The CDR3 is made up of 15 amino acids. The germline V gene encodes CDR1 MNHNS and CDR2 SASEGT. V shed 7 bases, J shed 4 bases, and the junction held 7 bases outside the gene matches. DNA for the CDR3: TGTGCCAGCATCCTTCGGACTAGCGGTTACAATGAGCAGTTCTTC. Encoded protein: CASILRTSGYNEQFF.

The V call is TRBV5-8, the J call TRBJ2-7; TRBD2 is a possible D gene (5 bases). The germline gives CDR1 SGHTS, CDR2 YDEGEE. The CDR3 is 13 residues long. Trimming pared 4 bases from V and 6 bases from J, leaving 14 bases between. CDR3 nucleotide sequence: TGTGCCAGCAGCCACCCCGGGGTAGGCGAGCAGTACTTC. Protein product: CASSHPGVGEQYF.

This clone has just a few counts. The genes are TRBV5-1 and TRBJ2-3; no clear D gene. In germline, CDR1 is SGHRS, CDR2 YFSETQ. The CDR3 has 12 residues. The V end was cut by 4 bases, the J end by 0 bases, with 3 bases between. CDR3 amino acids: CASSESTDTQYF. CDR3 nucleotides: TGCGCCAGCAGCGAGAGCACAGATACGCAGTATTTT.

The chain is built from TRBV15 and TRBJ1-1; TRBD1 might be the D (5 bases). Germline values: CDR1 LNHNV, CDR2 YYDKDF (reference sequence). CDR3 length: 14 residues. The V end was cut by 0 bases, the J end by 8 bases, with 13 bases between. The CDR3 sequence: CATSRDLTDYEAFF. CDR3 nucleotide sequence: TGTGCCACCAGCAGAGATCTGACAGATTACGAAGCTTTCTTT.

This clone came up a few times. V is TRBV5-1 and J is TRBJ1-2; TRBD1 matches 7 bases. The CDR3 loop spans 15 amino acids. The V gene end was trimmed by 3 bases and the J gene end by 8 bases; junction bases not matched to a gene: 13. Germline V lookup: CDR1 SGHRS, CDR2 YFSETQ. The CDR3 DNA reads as TGCGCCAGCAGCTACGGGACAGACGGTCAGGGGGGCTACACCTTC. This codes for CASSYGTDGQGGYTF.

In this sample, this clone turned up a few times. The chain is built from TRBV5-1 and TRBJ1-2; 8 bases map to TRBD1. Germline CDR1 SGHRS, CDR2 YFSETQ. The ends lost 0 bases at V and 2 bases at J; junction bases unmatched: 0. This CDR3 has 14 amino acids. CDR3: CASSLDRGNYGYTF. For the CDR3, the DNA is TGCGCCAGCAGCTTGGACAGGGGGAACTATGGCTACACCTTC.

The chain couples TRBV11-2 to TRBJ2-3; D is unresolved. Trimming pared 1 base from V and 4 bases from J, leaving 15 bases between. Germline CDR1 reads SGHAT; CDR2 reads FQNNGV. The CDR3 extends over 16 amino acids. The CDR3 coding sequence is TGTGCCAGCAGCTTAGTTACATGGGCTGTCGCAGATACGCAGTATTTT. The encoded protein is CASSLVTWAVADTQYF. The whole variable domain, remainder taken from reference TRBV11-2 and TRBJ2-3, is EAGVAQSPRYKIIEKRQSVAFWCNPISGHATLYWYQQILGQGPKLLIQFQNNGVVDDSQLPKDRFSAERLKGVDSTLKIQPAKLEDSAVYLCASSLVTWAVADTQYFGPGTRLTVL.

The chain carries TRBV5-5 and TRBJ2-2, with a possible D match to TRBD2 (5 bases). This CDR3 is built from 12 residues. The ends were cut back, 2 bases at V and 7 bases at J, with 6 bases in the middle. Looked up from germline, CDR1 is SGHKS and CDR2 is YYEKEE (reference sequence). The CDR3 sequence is CASSFSGGELFF. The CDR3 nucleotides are TGTGCCAGCAGCTTCAGCGGCGGGGAGCTGTTTTTT.

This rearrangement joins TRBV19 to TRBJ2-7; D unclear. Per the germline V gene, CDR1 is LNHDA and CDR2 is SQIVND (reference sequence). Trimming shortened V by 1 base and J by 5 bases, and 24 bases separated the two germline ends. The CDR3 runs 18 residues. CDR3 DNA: TGTGCCAGTAGTATAGGGCTAGTGGCGGCTTCGGGTCGAGACGAGCAGTACTTC. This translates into CASSIGLVAASGRDEQYF. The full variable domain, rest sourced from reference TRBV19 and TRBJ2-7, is DGGITQSPKYLFRKEGQNVTLSCEQNLNHDAMYWYRQDPGQGLRLIYYSQIVNDFQKGDIAEGYSVSREKKESFPLTVTSAQKNPTAFYLCASSIGLVAASGRDEQYFGPGTRLTVT.

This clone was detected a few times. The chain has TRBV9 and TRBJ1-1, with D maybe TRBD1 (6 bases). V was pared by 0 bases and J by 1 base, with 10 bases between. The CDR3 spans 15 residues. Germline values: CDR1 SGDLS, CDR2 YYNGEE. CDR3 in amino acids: CASSVGGHWNTEAFF. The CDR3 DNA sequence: TGTGCCAGCAGCGTAGGGGGACATTGGAACACTGAAGCTTTCTTT.

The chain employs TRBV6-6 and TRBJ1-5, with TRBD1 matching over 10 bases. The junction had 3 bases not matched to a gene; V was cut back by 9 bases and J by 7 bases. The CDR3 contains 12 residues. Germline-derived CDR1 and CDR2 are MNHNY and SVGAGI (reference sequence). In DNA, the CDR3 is TGTGCCAGTGGACAGGGGGGCCAGCCCCAGCATTTT. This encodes CASGQGGQPQHF.

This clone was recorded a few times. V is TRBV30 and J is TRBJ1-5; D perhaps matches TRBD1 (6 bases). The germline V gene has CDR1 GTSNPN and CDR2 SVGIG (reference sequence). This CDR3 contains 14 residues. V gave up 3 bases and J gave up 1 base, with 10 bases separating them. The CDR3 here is CAWSQGQSNQPQHF. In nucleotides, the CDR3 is TGTGCCTGGAGCCAGGGGCAGAGCAATCAGCCCCAGCATTTT.

The chain's CDR3 is CASSGTGGAYGYTF. For the CDR3, the DNA is TGTGCCAGCAGTGGGACAGGGGGGGCCTATGGCTACACCTTC. The gene calls are TRBV25-1 and TRBJ1-2; 10 nucleotides align to TRBD1. Germline V gene data show CDR1 as MGHDK and CDR2 as SYGVNS. This CDR3 has 14 amino acids. J gave up 4 bases and V 4 bases, and 3 bases lay outside the gene matches.